This entry lists 2 T cell receptor beta chains sequenced from one sample in a study of CD8 T cells in ankylosing spondylitis. TCRdb reprocessed the 5' RACE reads via MiXCR and lists one record per CDR3 protein. Counted here are fewer than 350,000 distinct CDR3 sequences, approximately 10% occurring once; the ten biggest clones make up about 10%. Input material: blood, either unsorted or a sorted T cell fraction (not recorded which). The receptors here all came from a female donor with ankylosing spondylitis or in good health (not recorded which).

V usage is TRBV20-1 and J usage is TRBJ2-3; 9 bases map to TRBD2. CDR3 length equals 17 residues. V gave up 5 bases and J gave up 0 bases; unmatched junction bases: 12. Germline loops: CDR1 DFQATT, CDR2 SNEGSKA (reference sequence). This chain's CDR3 is CSAPAGGLPASTDTQYF. DNA of the CDR3: TGCAGTGCTCCCGCGGGGGGGCTCCCGGCTAGCACAGATACGCAGTATTTT.

This clonotype was seen repeatedly, ten times or more. The rearrangement uses TRBV28 and TRBJ2-2, with 7 positions matching TRBD2. Germline V gives CDR1 MDHEN, CDR2 SYDVKM. After removal of 7 bases from V and 2 bases from J, the junction contained 4 bases not matched to a gene. The CDR3 loop spans 14 amino acids. The CDR3: CASTAGVNTGELFF. CDR3 DNA: TGTGCCAGCACCGCGGGAGTCAACACCGGGGAGCTGTTTTTT.